The rows below give T cell receptor beta chains drawn from one sample of a study of TIL therapy for anti-PD-1-resistant metastatic lung cancer. Libraries were prepared by immunoSEQ multiplex PCR; TCRdb keeps only in-frame clonotypes and omits some of them. This table holds about 60,000 clones, approximately 69% found once. Source: blood, taken at baseline. These receptors came from a person aged 25-85 years with non-small cell lung cancer. CDR3s include the opening cysteine and the closing phenylalanine or tryptophan. D genes are given only for firm matches. Clone size is stated in some rows and not others, as once, few, many or a class when expanded.

J gene | D gene | clone size | V gene | CDR3 protein | CDR3 DNA
TRBJ1-1 | - | few | TRBV5-1 | CASSLFQNTEAFF | TGCGCCAGCAGCTTGTTCCAGAACACTGAAGCTTTCTTT
TRBJ2-3 | - | - | TRBV11-2 | CASSPGADTQYF | TGTGCCAGCAGTCCGGGTGCAGATACGCAGTATTTT
TRBJ1-5 | TRBD1 | - | TRBV28 | CASSLDRGSNQPQHF | TGTGCCAGCAGCCTGGACAGGGGAAGCAATCAGCCCCAGCATTTT
TRBJ2-7 | - | - | TRBV5-1 | CASSLDGVRTYEQYF | TGCGCCAGCAGCTTGGACGGGGTACGAACCTACGAGCAGTACTTC
TRBJ2-7 | - | - | TRBV5-1 | CASSSAYEQYF | TGCGCCAGCAGCTCTGCCTACGAGCAGTACTTC
TRBJ1-2 | - | once | TRBV5-1 | CASSSHGANGYTF | TGCGCCAGCAGCTCGCATGGGGCAAATGGCTACACCTTC
TRBJ2-1 | TRBD2 | few | TRBV5-5 | CASSLVAGLGSLPDEQFF | TGTGCCAGCAGCTTGGTCGCCGGACTAGGGAGTTTACCGGATGAGCAGTTCTTC
TRBJ2-5 | - | once | TRBV29-1 | CSVDVAGMRETQYF | TGCAGCGTTGACGTGGCGGGGATGCGGGAGACCCAGTACTTC
TRBJ2-2 | TRBD2 | - | TRBV19 | CASSIAWAGGHTGELFF | TGTGCCAGTAGTATAGCCTGGGCGGGGGGCCACACCGGGGAGCTGTTTTTT
TRBJ1-3 | - | - | TRBV27 | CASSLFGGALSGNTIYF | TGTGCCAGCAGTTTATTCGGGGGGGCTCTCTCTGGAAACACCATATATTTT
TRBJ1-4 | - | - | TRBV6-1 | CASRRTDGTEKLFF | TGTGCCAGCAGGAGAACCGACGGAACCGAAAAACTGTTTTTT
TRBJ1-2 | - | few | TRBV6-5 | CASSYGGFYGYTF | TGTGCCAGCAGTTACGGGGGGTTCTATGGCTACACCTTC
TRBJ1-5 | - | - | TRBV7-6 | CASSSGREDQPQHF | TGTGCCAGCAGCTCCGGACGGGAAGATCAGCCCCAGCATTTT
TRBJ2-5 | - | - | TRBV9 | CASSVGPANEETQYF | TGTGCCAGCAGCGTAGGCCCGGCTAACGAAGAGACCCAGTACTTC
TRBJ2-5 | TRBD2 | few | TRBV5-1 | CASSLAGGAGSETQYF | TGCGCCAGCAGCTTGGCCGGGGGGGCCGGATCAGAGACCCAGTACTTC
TRBJ1-1 | - | - | TRBV4-1 | CASSQDPRGNTEAFF | TGCGCCAGCAGCCAAGATCCGAGGGGAAACACTGAAGCTTTCTTT
TRBJ2-3 | - | - | TRBV20-1 | CSARRADTQYF | TGCAGTGCTAGAAGGGCGGATACGCAGTATTTT
TRBJ2-7 | TRBD2 | - | TRBV6-5 | CASSSTWGGYEQYF | TGTGCCAGCAGTTCCACGTGGGGGGGCTACGAGCAGTACTTC
TRBJ2-5 | TRBD2 | - | TRBV29-1 | CSVQPGLAGQETQYF | TGCAGCGTCCAACCGGGACTAGCAGGTCAAGAGACCCAGTACTTC
TRBJ2-7 | - | - | TRBV2 | CASSHRDIYEQYF | TGTGCCAGCAGCCATAGGGACATCTACGAGCAGTACTTC
TRBJ2-7 | TRBD1 | - | TRBV19 | CASTPSGGTGYEQYF | TGTGCCAGTACCCCCTCCGGGGGGACAGGGTACGAGCAGTACTTC
TRBJ1-5 | - | - | TRBV6-6 | CASSLGLGRQPQHF | TGTGCCAGCAGTTTAGGTTTGGGGAGGCAGCCCCAGCATTTT
TRBJ1-6 | - | - | TRBV5-1 | CASSPRYNNSPLHF | TGCGCCAGCAGTCCCAGGTACAATAATTCACCCCTCCACTTT
TRBJ1-1 | TRBD1 | - | TRBV6-1 | CASSDTGGTEAFF | TGTGCCAGCAGTGATACAGGGGGCACTGAAGCTTTCTTT
TRBJ2-3 | TRBD2 | - | TRBV7-3 | CASSFPSGYPDTQYF | TGTGCCAGCAGCTTTCCTAGCGGGTACCCAGATACGCAGTATTTT
TRBJ2-3 | - | - | TRBV5-1 | CASSLGQPTDTQYF | TGCGCCAGCAGCTTAGGGCAGCCCACAGATACGCAGTATTTT
TRBJ1-2 | - | few | TRBV19 | CASSRRGEYGYTF | TGTGCCAGTAGTCGAAGGGGCGAGTATGGCTACACCTTC
TRBJ2-7 | TRBD1 | - | TRBV10-1 | CASSDPGQGFYEQYF | TGCGCCAGCAGTGATCCGGGACAGGGATTCTACGAGCAGTACTTC
TRBJ2-1 | - | few | TRBV6-1 | CASSQGGSYNEQFF | TGTGCCAGCAGCCAGGGGGGCTCCTACAATGAGCAGTTCTTC
TRBJ1-5 | - | - | TRBV19 | CGNRGGNQPQHF | TGTGGAAATAGAGGGGGCAATCAGCCCCAGCATTTT
TRBJ1-5 | - | - | TRBV2 | CASSGGDFVEPQHF | TGTGCCAGCAGTGGGGGGGACTTTGTTGAGCCCCAGCATTTT
TRBJ2-1 | - | once | TRBV4-1 | CASSQVGQAYNEQFF | TGCGCCAGCAGCCAAGTAGGACAAGCCTACAATGAGCAGTTCTTC
TRBJ1-5 | - | - | TRBV7-2 | CASSFSSNQPQHF | TGTGCCAGCAGCTTCTCTAGCAATCAGCCCCAGCATTTT
TRBJ2-7 | TRBD1 | - | TRBV15 | CATSRDARAGGTYEQYF | TGTGCCACCAGCAGAGACGCCCGGGCAGGGGGTACCTACGAGCAGTACTTC
TRBJ2-2 | - | - | TRBV18 | CASSSRQGGTGELFF | TGTGCCAGCTCATCCCGACAGGGAGGCACCGGGGAGCTGTTTTTT
TRBJ1-1 | - | few | TRBV5-4 | CASSLDLTLGPEAFF | TGTGCCAGCAGCTTAGACCTAACACTCGGTCCTGAAGCTTTCTTT
TRBJ1-2 | TRBD1 | - | TRBV9 | CASSNRDSSYGYTF | TGTGCCAGCAGCAACCGGGACAGCAGCTATGGCTACACCTTC
TRBJ1-1 | - | few | TRBV19 | CASSRIQGEAFF | TGTGCCAGTAGTCGAATACAGGGTGAAGCTTTCTTT
TRBJ2-2 | - | - | TRBV7-9 | CASSLSVGELFF | TGTGCCAGCAGCTTATCGGTCGGGGAGCTGTTTTTT
TRBJ2-7 | TRBD2 | - | TRBV7-2 | CASSLGSGSYEQYF | TGTGCCAGCAGCCTGGGTAGCGGGAGCTACGAGCAGTACTTC
TRBJ1-2 | TRBD1 | - | TRBV18 | CASSPWQGELYGYTF | TGTGCCAGCTCACCATGGCAGGGGGAGCTCTATGGCTACACCTTC
TRBJ1-1 | - | - | TRBV16 | CASSQIGGKSNTEAFF | TGTGCCAGCAGCCAAATAGGAGGGAAAAGTAACACTGAAGCTTTCTTT
TRBJ2-5 | - | few | TRBV9 | CASSVDPTQETQYF | TGTGCCAGCAGCGTAGACCCAACCCAAGAGACCCAGTACTTC
TRBJ2-1 | - | - | TRBV6-6 | CASSYGPNEQFF | TGTGCCAGCAGTTACGGTCCAAATGAGCAGTTCTTC
TRBJ2-1 | - | - | TRBV7-6 | CASSLGGISYNEQFF | TGTGCCAGCAGCTTAGGGGGGATATCCTACAATGAGCAGTTCTTC
TRBJ2-3 | - | - | TRBV5-4 | CASSQDTDTQYF | TGTGCCAGCAGCCAAGACACAGATACGCAGTATTTT
TRBJ2-7 | - | once | TRBV7-2 | CASSPLSYEQYF | TGTGCCAGCAGCCCACTAAGCTACGAGCAGTACTTC
TRBJ2-2 | - | - | TRBV11-3 | CASSLRWQNTGELFF | TGTGCCAGCAGCTTACGATGGCAGAACACCGGGGAGCTGTTTTTT
TRBJ2-7 | - | - | TRBV29-1 | CSVRRDEAYEQYF | TGCAGCGTTCGGCGAGACGAAGCCTACGAGCAGTACTTC
TRBJ2-1 | TRBD2 | - | TRBV19 | CASSGTSGYNEQFF | TGTGCCAGTTCCGGGACTAGCGGATACAATGAGCAGTTCTTC
TRBJ2-2 | - | - | TRBV10-2 | CATALLGAGELFF | TGCGCCACCGCTCTACTCGGGGCCGGGGAGCTGTTTTTT
TRBJ2-1 | TRBD1 | - | TRBV27 | CASSPLAGTGYNEQFF | TGTGCCAGCAGTCCCTTAGCCGGGACAGGCTACAATGAGCAGTTCTTC
TRBJ2-3 | TRBD2 | few | TRBV28 | CASRTSGGVDTQYF | TGTGCCAGCCGGACTAGCGGGGGAGTTGATACGCAGTATTTT
TRBJ2-3 | - | - | TRBV7-2 | CASSSGRIDTQYF | TGTGCCAGCAGCAGCGGACGGATTGATACGCAGTATTTT
TRBJ1-1 | - | - | TRBV5-1 | CASSLGAGGNTEAFF | TGCGCCAGCAGCTTGGGGGCGGGAGGGAACACTGAAGCTTTCTTT
TRBJ1-3 | TRBD1 | - | TRBV19 | CASRGTASGNTIYF | TGTGCCAGTAGGGGGACAGCCTCTGGAAACACCATATATTTT
TRBJ2-2 | - | - | TRBV2 | CASRRTRNTGELFF | TGTGCCAGCAGACGGACCAGGAACACCGGGGAGCTGTTTTTT
TRBJ2-3 | TRBD1 | few | TRBV30 | CAWGGTGSGTQYF | TGTGCCTGGGGGGGGACAGGATCTGGTACGCAGTATTTT
TRBJ1-2 | TRBD1 | - | TRBV11-1 | CASSQQGNGYTF | TGTGCCAGCAGCCAACAGGGGAATGGCTACACCTTC
TRBJ2-1 | TRBD2 | - | TRBV6-5 | CASSSWTSGMIF | TGTGCCAGCAGTTCTTGGACTAGCGGGATGATCTTC